Following are 27 T cell receptor beta chains from one sample sequenced in a study of T cells in Graves' hyperthyroidism and ophthalmopathy. Researchers took RNA transcripts and amplified the TCR beta CDR3 regions from them. Carried out on the TCR CDR3, a first-round RT-PCR used the HTBI primer set. One entry per CDR3 protein, called by TCRdb with MiXCR from the multiplex PCR reads. The repertoire consists of hundreds of thousands of distinct CDR3 sequences, with around 24% occurring once and the leading ten covering about 11%. The sample consisted of blood. The receptors here all came from a woman aged 25 to 39 with Graves' ophthalmopathy.

This chain joins TRBV11-2 and TRBJ1-2; the match to TRBD1 covers 7 bases. CDR3 length: 13 amino acids. J was trimmed by 5 bases and V by 5 bases; bases with no gene match: 5. Germline assignment: CDR1 SGHAT and CDR2 FQNNGV. CDR3 bases: TGTGCCAGCAGCCGGTGGGGACAGTATGGCTACACCTTC. As protein: CASSRWGQYGYTF.

Ten or more counts support this clonotype. The rearrangement uses TRBV5-1 and TRBJ2-7, with 7 nucleotides matching TRBD1. Germline loops: CDR1 SGHRS, CDR2 YFSETQ. This CDR3 contains 15 residues. V shed 4 bases and J 1 base; nucleotides not matched to a gene: 8. The CDR3 nucleotides read TGCGCCAGCAGCCAACTATCGGGACAGTCCTACGAGCAGTACTTC. It translates to CASSQLSGQSYEQYF.

This clonotype was detected ten times or more. V usage is TRBV5-1 and J usage is TRBJ2-4; 8 bases fit TRBD1. This CDR3 is built from 16 residues. The V gene's germline CDR1 is SGHRS and CDR2 YFSETQ. J was trimmed by 0 bases and V by 3 bases; bases with no gene match: 5. This CDR3 reads CASSSRQGLAKNIQYF. The CDR3 DNA follows: TGCGCCAGCAGCTCACGACAGGGGCTAGCCAAAAACATTCAGTACTTC.

The chain recombines TRBV12-3 or TRBV12-4 with TRBJ2-7; 8 bases are shared with TRBD1. The ends lost 8 bases at V and 7 bases at J; junction bases unmatched: 10. The CDR3 contains 13 residues. This CDR3 reads CASHGPGGPEQYF. CDR3 sequence (DNA): TGTGCCAGCCATGGACCAGGGGGCCCGGAGCAGTACTTC.

The gene calls are TRBV4-1 and TRBJ1-2, with 8 bases fitting TRBD1. CDR1 and CDR2 from the germline V gene are MGHRA and YSYEKL. This CDR3 comprises 16 residues. V gave up 4 bases and J gave up 3 bases; unmatched junction bases: 10. The CDR3 region has the DNA TGCGCCAGCAGCCCGGACAGGGTAGGGGAATACTATGGCTACACCTTC. Residues: CASSPDRVGEYYGYTF.

This clonotype was observed at least ten times. The rearrangement uses TRBV6-5 and TRBJ2-7; D gene ambiguous. The CDR3 extends over 12 amino acids. V lost 8 bases, J lost 1 base, and 9 bases lay in between. Germline loops: CDR1 MNHEY, CDR2 SVGAGI. CDR3 sequence (DNA): TGTGCCAGCGTTAGGCAGTCCTACGAGCAGTACTTC. Encoded protein: CASVRQSYEQYF.

This clonotype was seen only once. A much larger clone lies a single base off, so this may be a read error. The V call is TRBV20-1, the J call TRBJ2-5; the D gene is possibly TRBD2 (7 bases). V lost 6 bases and J 4 bases, leaving 12 bases between the germline ends. CDR3 length: 12 residues. Germline V gene sequence: CDR1 DFQATT, CDR2 SNEGSKA (reference sequence). DNA for the CDR3: TGCAGTGCCGTAAGGGGGGGAGAGACCCAGTACTTC. Translated: CSAVRGGETQYF.

This clonotype was seen many times. The chain joins TRBV12-3 or TRBV12-4 to TRBJ2-7; 8 positions agree with TRBD2. J lost 0 bases, V lost 3 bases, and 4 bases had no gene match. The CDR3 runs to 15 residues. The CDR3 spells CASSFPSGGSYEQYF. As DNA, the CDR3 is TGTGCCAGCAGTTTTCCCAGCGGGGGCTCCTACGAGCAGTACTTC.

This clonotype was observed a few times. The chain is built from TRBV4-1 and TRBJ2-7; 7 nucleotides match TRBD1. CDR1 and CDR2 from the germline V gene are MGHRA and YSYEKL. V gave up 0 bases and J gave up 1 base; unmatched junction bases: 6. This CDR3 has 16 residues. The CDR3 region has the DNA TGCGCCAGCAGCCAAGAGAAACCAGGGGGATCCTACGAGCAGTACTTC. It yields the protein CASSQEKPGGSYEQYF.

The V and J genes are TRBV28 and TRBJ1-1; perhaps TRBD1 as D (6 bases). Germline values: CDR1 MDHEN, CDR2 SYDVKM. V was trimmed by 5 bases and J by 3 bases, leaving 13 bases between them. The CDR3 spans 14 residues. The CDR3 protein is CASSTGTRHTEAFF. The CDR3 DNA follows: TGTGCCAGCAGTACCGGGACAAGACACACTGAAGCTTTCTTT.

This clonotype is a singleton in its sample. The chain employs TRBV11-2 and TRBJ1-3; D remains unclear. In germline, CDR1 is SGHAT, CDR2 FQNNGV. The CDR3 runs 17 residues. The V end lost 5 bases, the J end lost 0 bases, and 17 bases lay between the germline ends. This CDR3 is CASSRTLQDYSGNTIYF. In nucleotides, the CDR3 is TGTGCCAGCAGCCGAACGCTTCAGGACTACTCTGGAAACACCATATATTTT.

The gene calls are TRBV30 and TRBJ1-3, with TRBD1 matching over 11 bases. The germline V gene encodes CDR1 GTSNPN and CDR2 SVGIG (reference sequence). The CDR3 runs 15 residues. V lost 4 bases and J lost 6; bases outside the gene matches: 8. CDR3 residues: CAWTRTGGAENTIYF. DNA of the CDR3: TGTGCCTGGACCAGGACAGGGGGCGCAGAAAACACCATATATTTT. Drawing the rest from reference TRBV30 and TRBJ1-3, the complete variable domain is SQTIHQWPATLVQPVGSPLSLECTVEGTSNPNLYWYRQAAGRGLQLLFYSVGIGQISSEVPQNLSASRPQDRQFILSSKKLLLSDSGFYLCAWTRTGGAENTIYFGEGSWLTVV.

This clonotype appeared many times. The chain carries TRBV9 and TRBJ1-1; no clear D. This CDR3 is 14 amino acids long. V was shortened by 0 bases and J by 1 base, with 7 bases between the two germline ends. Germline V lookup: CDR1 SGDLS, CDR2 YYNGEE. CDR3 in amino acids: CASSVDKGNTEAFF. In DNA, the CDR3 is TGTGCCAGCAGCGTAGACAAGGGGAACACTGAAGCTTTCTTT. The variable domain in full, completed from reference TRBV9 and TRBJ1-1, reads DSGVTQTPKHLITATGQRVTLRCSPRSGDLSVYWYQQSLDQGLQFLIQYYNGEERAKGNILERFSAQQFPDLHSELNLSSLELGDSALYFCASSVDKGNTEAFFGQGTRLTVV.

The genes are TRBV27 and TRBJ1-5; 7 nucleotides line up with TRBD1. Germline CDR1 and CDR2: MNHEY and SMNVEV (reference sequence). The length of the CDR3 is 15 residues. The V gene end was trimmed by 8 bases and the J gene end by 0 bases; junction bases not matched to a gene: 7. The CDR3 sequence: CASGSRGLSNQPQHF. CDR3 DNA: TGTGCCAGCGGATCTAGGGGGCTTAGCAATCAGCCCCAGCATTTT.

This chain uses TRBV27 with TRBJ2-5, with 11 bases lining up with TRBD2. The CDR3 sequence is 14 residues long. The germline V gene has CDR1 MNHEY and CDR2 SMNVEV (reference sequence). V trimming: 5 bases; J trimming: 4 bases; junction bases outside the gene matches: 3. The CDR3 nucleotides read TGTGCCAGCAGTGCTAGCGGGGGGACAGAGACCCAGTACTTC. Protein: CASSASGGTETQYF.

This chain joins TRBV7-2 and TRBJ2-2; D unclear. The CDR3 extends over 14 amino acids. Between the trimmed V and J ends, which lost 3 bases and 5 bases, there was a span of 10 bases. Germline V gives CDR1 SGHTA, CDR2 FQGNSA. The DNA of the CDR3 is TGTGCCAGCAGCTTTCTCGCGGCAACCGGGGAGCTGTTTTTT. Amino acids: CASSFLAATGELFF.

Ten or more counts support this clonotype. This chain connects TRBV27 to TRBJ2-7, with D possibly matching TRBD1 (7 bases). The length of the CDR3 is 18 residues. V was shortened by 5 bases and J by 3 bases, with 26 bases between the two germline ends. In germline, CDR1 is MNHEY, CDR2 SMNVEV (reference sequence). CDR3 region: CASSAQPPRGVGGYEQYF. CDR3 coding DNA: TGTGCCAGCAGTGCACAACCCCCCAGGGGGGTCGGTGGCTACGAGCAGTACTTC.

The rearrangement uses TRBV9 and TRBJ1-6; D gene unclear. The CDR3 spans 16 residues. Trimming took 0 bases from V and 0 from J, leaving 7 bases between them. CDR1 is SGDLS, CDR2 YYNGEE, per germline. This chain's CDR3 is CASSVGAFSYNSPLHF. CDR3 coding DNA: TGTGCCAGCAGCGTAGGGGCCTTCTCCTATAATTCACCCCTCCACTTT.

This clonotype was seen a single time. This sequence joins TRBV12-3 or TRBV12-4 and TRBJ1-2; D may be TRBD1 (6 bases). The CDR3 covers 13 residues. Trimming took 6 bases from V and 4 from J, leaving 12 bases between them. The CDR3 here is CASRMTGLYGYTF. The CDR3 nucleotides read TGTGCCAGCAGGATGACAGGCCTCTATGGCTACACCTTC.

The chain recombines TRBV10-3 with TRBJ1-1; D may be TRBD1 (6 bases). There are 13 residues in the CDR3. Germline-derived CDR1 and CDR2 are ENHRY and SYGVKD. The CDR3 protein is CAINREGDTEAFF. The DNA of the CDR3 is TGTGCGATTAACAGGGAAGGAGACACTGAAGCTTTCTTT.

This clonotype was seen a few times. The rearrangement joins TRBV12-3 or TRBV12-4 to TRBJ2-1; TRBD2 matches 9 bases. J gave up 8 bases and V 0 bases, and 14 bases lay outside the gene matches. The CDR3 totals 18 residues. CDR3 in amino acids: CASSLAHLAGGPIDEQFF. The CDR3 DNA follows: TGTGCCAGCAGTTTAGCACATTTGGCGGGGGGGCCGATCGATGAGCAGTTCTTC.

This clonotype occurred many times. This chain links TRBV27 with TRBJ2-7; 11 bases map to TRBD1. The CDR3 consists of 14 residues. CDR1 is MNHEY, CDR2 SMNVEV, per germline (reference sequence). The V segment lost 6 bases and the J segment 2 bases; nucleotides outside the gene matches: 3. The CDR3 spells CASRRTGGTYEQYF. Here the CDR3 DNA reads TGTGCCAGCAGGAGGACAGGGGGCACCTACGAGCAGTACTTC.

This clonotype has at least ten counts. This chain uses TRBV3-1 with TRBJ2-7; D remains ambiguous. Germline CDR1 is LGHDT and CDR2 is YNNKEL (reference sequence). The CDR3 is 12 residues long. V lost 1 base, J lost 2 bases, and 3 bases lay in between. DNA of the CDR3: TGTGCCAGCAGCCAAGGTCCCTACGAGCAGTACTTC. Protein product: CASSQGPYEQYF.

J is TRBJ2-7 and V is TRBV7-2; 8 positions match TRBD2. This CDR3 spans 14 amino acids. Germline CDR1 reads SGHTA; CDR2 reads FQGNSA. V lost 1 base and J lost 6; bases outside the gene matches: 5. The CDR3 nucleotides read TGTGCCAGCAGCTTAGTTCAAGCGGGAGTCGAGCAGTACTTC. Translated: CASSLVQAGVEQYF.

This clonotype was seen once. V usage is TRBV6-5 and J usage is TRBJ2-7; D may be TRBD2 (6 bases). Looked up from germline, CDR1 is MNHEY and CDR2 is SVGAGI. Trimming left V 4 bases short and J 5 bases short, with 12 bases between. The CDR3 extends over 13 amino acids. The CDR3 region is CASSWREGNEQYF. CDR3 coding DNA: TGTGCCAGCAGTTGGCGGGAAGGAAACGAGCAGTACTTC.

The chain has TRBV14 and TRBJ2-2; no reliable D call. The CDR3 extends over 15 amino acids. Per germline, CDR1 SGHDN and CDR2 FVKESK. V shed 1 base and J shed 3 bases, with 9 bases lying between them. The CDR3 nucleotides are TGTGCCAGCAGCCAAGGTCTCACCTACACCGGGGAGCTGTTTTTT. It is translated as CASSQGLTYTGELFF.

This clonotype was seen repeatedly, ten times or more. The rearrangement links TRBV14 to TRBJ1-1, with 10 bases lining up with TRBD1. This CDR3 has 18 residues. The germline V gene has CDR1 SGHDN and CDR2 FVKESK. J was trimmed by 3 bases and V by 6 bases; bases with no gene match: 16. The CDR3 DNA reads TGTGCCAGCAGTCCCGGAGTACCGGGACAGGGGTTTTACACTGAAGCTTTCTTT. It translates to CASSPGVPGQGFYTEAFF.